One sample yielded the 12 T cell receptor beta chains listed below, sequenced in a study of T cells after yellow fever vaccination. TCRdb analysed the 5' RACE reads with MiXCR anew, one entry per CDR3 protein. The profile covers hundreds of thousands of distinct CDR3 sequences, with 10% to 15% appearing a single time and 15% taken by the ten largest. The sample here was PBMCs, taken on the day of the yellow fever booster vaccination. These receptors all stem from a man aged 25-40 years who received the YFV17D yellow fever vaccine.

This clonotype occurred a few times. The chain combines TRBV7-2 with TRBJ2-7; 11 bases agree with TRBD2. Losses at the gene ends were 1 base for V and 6 bases for J; bases not matched to a gene: 11. This CDR3 contains 17 residues. CDR1 and CDR2 from the germline V gene are SGHTA and FQGNSA. CDR3 coding DNA: TGTGCCAGCAGCTTAGTGGGGGGAGGTAGCGGGAGGGCCGAGCAGTACTTC. Translated, it gives CASSLVGGGSGRAEQYF.

This chain links TRBV5-4 with TRBJ2-1; 11 bases map to TRBD1. Germline lookup yields CDR1 SGHNT and CDR2 YYREEE (reference sequence). This CDR3 is 15 amino acids long. J was trimmed by 6 bases and V by 4 bases; bases with no gene match: 6. CDR3 nucleotide sequence: TGTGCCAGCAGCCTCGGGACAGGGGGAATCAATGAGCAGTTCTTC. Protein product: CASSLGTGGINEQFF.

This clonotype has only a few counts. The chain employs TRBV7-9 and TRBJ2-6; D might be TRBD1 (5 bases). Trimming removed 6 bases from V and 1 base from J, with 13 bases in between. In germline, CDR1 is SEHNR, CDR2 FQNEAQ (reference sequence). CDR3 length equals 16 residues. CDR3: CASRSGQESGANVLTF. The CDR3 nucleotides read TGTGCCAGCAGGTCAGGGCAGGAATCTGGGGCCAACGTCCTGACTTTC.

A few counts support this clonotype. V is TRBV7-9 and J is TRBJ2-1; D gene uncertain. This CDR3 has 13 amino acids. From germline, CDR1 is SEHNR and CDR2 FQNEAQ (reference sequence). Trimming removed 5 bases at V and 4 bases at J, with 9 bases between. In DNA, the CDR3 is TGTGCCAGCAGCCCGAGGTATTACAATGAGCAGTTCTTC. Amino acid sequence: CASSPRYYNEQFF.

Only one count was recorded for this clonotype. The CDR3 reads CASSGGGQGAVEQYF. CDR3 nucleotide sequence: TGTGCCAGCAGCGGGGGCGGACAGGGGGCGGTCGAGCAGTACTTC. The V and J genes are TRBV9 and TRBJ2-7, with TRBD1 matching over 11 bases. After removal of 3 bases from V and 6 bases from J, the junction contained 8 bases not matched to a gene. CDR1 is SGDLS and CDR2 is YYNGEE in the germline V gene. There are 15 residues in the CDR3.

This clonotype occurred a few times. V usage is TRBV19 and J usage is TRBJ2-1, with 8 bases aligning to TRBD2. Germline CDR1 is LNHDA and CDR2 is SQIVND (reference sequence). CDR3 length equals 15 residues. The J segment lost 3 bases and the V segment lost 4 bases, leaving 5 bases of the junction unmatched. The CDR3 here is CASSRAGANYNEQFF. The CDR3 region has the DNA TGTGCCAGTAGTAGAGCGGGAGCCAACTACAATGAGCAGTTCTTC.

There are a few counts of this clonotype. This rearrangement joins TRBV7-2 to TRBJ2-6; the match to TRBD1 covers 12 bases. J was trimmed by 3 bases and V by 5 bases; bases with no gene match: 5. CDR1 SGHTA and CDR2 FQGNSA come from the germline V gene. The CDR3 sequence is 17 residues long. The CDR3 sequence: CASSPGTGGGGANVLTF. DNA for the CDR3: TGTGCCAGCAGCCCCGGGACAGGGGGCGGTGGGGCCAACGTCCTGACTTTC.

This chain connects TRBV20-1 to TRBJ2-3; 15 bases align to TRBD2. V lost 0 bases to trimming and J lost 10 bases; unmatched junction nucleotides: 8. The CDR3 length is 16 residues. Germline lookup yields CDR1 DFQATT and CDR2 SNEGSKA (reference sequence). The CDR3 nucleotides are TGCAGTGCTAGAGATAAGGCGGGACTAGCGGGAGGCCCGCAGTATTTT. Translated: CSARDKAGLAGGPQYF.

This clonotype was picked up many times. The gene calls are TRBV7-2 and TRBJ2-7; unclear D gene. Germline V gene sequence: CDR1 SGHTA, CDR2 FQGNSA. CDR3 size: 13 residues. With 4 bases removed from V and 0 bases from J, the gap between germline ends came to 7 bases. The CDR3 region is CASSYDPSYEQYF. CDR3 sequence (DNA): TGTGCCAGCAGCTACGACCCCTCCTACGAGCAGTACTTC. Full variable domain (outside the CDR3, taken from reference TRBV7-2 and TRBJ2-7): GAGVSQSPSNKVTEKGKDVELRCDPISGHTALYWYRQSLGQGLEFLIYFQGNSAPDKSGLPSDRFSAERTGGSVSTLTIQRTQQEDSAVYLCASSYDPSYEQYFGPGTRLTVT.

Only a few counts were recorded for this clonotype. V usage is TRBV30 and J usage is TRBJ2-6; D not resolved. Trimming cost V 8 bases and J 1 base, with 9 bases left between them. The CDR3 extends over 13 amino acids. The germline V gene has CDR1 GTSNPN and CDR2 SVGIG (reference sequence). In DNA form, the CDR3 reads TGTGCCCGTACACTTTCTGGGGCCAACGTCCTGACTTTC. The encoded protein is CARTLSGANVLTF.

This chain links TRBV20-1 with TRBJ1-5; a weak D match, TRBD1 (5 bases). V was clipped by 1 base and J by 0 bases, with 13 bases between them. Germline V gives CDR1 DFQATT, CDR2 SNEGSKA (reference sequence). The CDR3 is 16 residues long. DNA for the CDR3: TGCAGTGCTAGAGGGTACGGACAAAATAGCAATCAGCCCCAGCATTTT. Protein: CSARGYGQNSNQPQHF.

The CDR3, as DNA: TGTGCCAGCAGCTCATCAGGGGAGGGCCAGCCCCAGCATTTT. Its protein is CASSSSGEGQPQHF. The gene calls are TRBV7-9 and TRBJ1-5, with a tentative D call TRBD1 (6 bases). CDR3 size: 14 residues. V lost 4 bases, J lost 7 bases, and 14 bases lay in between. In germline, CDR1 is SEHNR, CDR2 FQNEAQ (reference sequence).